Following are 10 T cell receptor beta chains from one sample sequenced in a study of T cells expressing NK-cell markers. Each CDR3 protein gets one entry in TCRdb, which reprocessed the 5' RACE reads and gives no DNA. The repertoire table contains under 200,000 distinct CDR3 sequences. Sequences were obtained from blood T cells: a sorted CD56 or NKG2C T cell subset, CD4+ or CD8+ T cells, or bulk PBMC T cells (not recorded which). These receptors all stem from a woman between 18 and 70 years old in good health.

This chain uses TRBV4-2 with TRBJ2-5; TCRdb's assignment of TRBD2 cannot be checked, as there is no DNA. This CDR3 has 18 residues. Germline CDR1 reads LGHNA; CDR2 reads YNFKEQ. The CDR3 is CASSPSESAGVGEETQYF.

The gene calls are TRBV15 and TRBJ1-4; TCRdb designates TRBD1, a call that cannot be tested without DNA. This CDR3 spans 17 amino acids. From germline, CDR1 is LNHNV and CDR2 YYDKDF (reference sequence). CDR3 residues: CATSPGTGSLGAEKLFF.

The J gene is TRBJ2-5, the V gene TRBV18; with no DNA, the TCRdb D assignment of TRBD2 cannot be verified. The germline V gene has CDR1 KGHSH and CDR2 LQKENI. The CDR3 is 14 residues long. CDR3 residues: CASSPAAGGETQYF.

CDR3 loop: CASSRDAAYNEQFF. The rearrangement uses TRBV6-1 and TRBJ2-1; TCRdb's D gene call, TRBD1, goes unchecked for lack of DNA. The CDR3 is 14 residues long. Germline V gene data show CDR1 as MNHNS and CDR2 as SASEGT.

This chain links TRBV6-2 or TRBV6-3 with TRBJ2-3; TCRdb outputs TRBD2, but without DNA this stays unchecked. Germline values: CDR1 MNHEY, CDR2 SVGEGT. The CDR3 loop spans 14 amino acids. The CDR3 reads CASRRAGATDTQYF.

The chain uses TRBV7-3 and TRBJ1-2; TCRdb picks TRBD1, but there is no DNA to check that call. The CDR3 length is 15 residues. The germline gives CDR1 SGHTA, CDR2 FQGTGA. This CDR3 is CASSLVSGPPDGYTF.

The rearrangement uses TRBV6-1 and TRBJ1-1; TCRdb designates TRBD1, a call that cannot be tested without DNA. Germline CDR1 and CDR2: MNHNS and SASEGT. The CDR3 spans 14 residues. The CDR3 reads CASRPGGDYTEAFF.

The rearrangement uses TRBV18 and TRBJ2-5; the D call from TCRdb, TRBD1, cannot be confirmed without DNA. This CDR3 is built from 14 residues. CDR1 and CDR2 (germline): KGHSH, LQKENI. The CDR3 spells CASSPNRIQETQYF.

This rearrangement joins TRBV5-1 to TRBJ2-5; the D gene TCRdb calls, TRBD2, cannot be checked with no DNA. The CDR3 sequence is 17 residues long. Germline V gene data show CDR1 as SGHRS and CDR2 as YFSETQ. The CDR3 here is CASSLRPGLAGAETQYF.

The chain links TRBV29-1 to TRBJ1-1; TCRdb gives TRBD1 as the D gene, but with no DNA this cannot be confirmed. Looked up from germline, CDR1 is SQVTM and CDR2 is ANQGSEA. The CDR3 loop spans 12 amino acids. The CDR3 spells CSGGHSNTEAFF.